Each of the 11 T cell receptor beta chains below was sequenced from the same sample in a study of blood T cell repertoires in COVID-19 (dated by TCRdb to 2020 to 2021). The library was prepared using the immunoSEQ multiplex PCR assay. The clones in this table, taken by TCRdb from immuneACCESS, are in-frame only. Not every clone is retained; where verified, under half of the shortfall comes from an unresolved V gene, and the cause of the rest is unknown. The sample yields roughly 78,000 clones; approximately 86% were counted once. The biggest ten clones account for 1.9% of the sample. Sequenced input: peripheral blood. The receptors stem from an older woman with acute or convalescent COVID-19.

The chain employs TRBV13 and TRBJ2-1; no firm D call. The CDR3 covers 13 residues. The V end was cut by 4 bases, the J end by 7 bases, with 11 bases between. Germline V gene data show CDR1 as PRHDT and CDR2 as FYEKMQ (reference sequence). CDR3 coding DNA: TGTGCCAGCAGCTCAGAACAGAGAAATGAGCAGTTCTTC. The encoded protein is CASSSEQRNEQFF.

This chain connects TRBV21-1 to TRBJ2-2; the table's D call TRBD2 went unverified against the DNA. TRBV21-1 is reported as a pseudogene. This CDR3 spans 16 amino acids. The DNA of the CDR3 is TGTGCCAGCAGCAAAGTGGAGGAGAGGAACACCGGGGAGCTGTTTTTT. This sequence encodes CASSKVEERNTGELFF.

The chain has TRBV27 and TRBJ2-7; 8 nucleotides line up with TRBD1. Looked up from germline, CDR1 is MNHEY and CDR2 is SMNVEV (reference sequence). V gave up 5 bases and J gave up 3 bases; unmatched junction bases: 9. The CDR3 covers 15 residues. The CDR3 spells CASSGGTGSYYEQYF. The DNA of the CDR3 is TGTGCCAGCAGTGGGGGGACAGGTTCATACTACGAGCAGTACTTC.

V gene TRBV7-2 combines with J gene TRBJ1-3, with 7 nucleotides matching TRBD1. This CDR3 is built from 15 residues. In germline, CDR1 is SGHTA, CDR2 FQGNSA. Trimming at V came to 0 bases and at J to 2 bases, leaving 1 base not matched to a gene. The CDR3 DNA sequence: TGTGCCAGCAGCTTAGCAGGGGGCGCTGGAAACACCATATATTTT. It specifies CASSLAGGAGNTIYF.

The sample holds one count of this clone. This chain uses TRBV20-1 with TRBJ2-5; 7 nucleotides line up with TRBD2. The V and J ends lost 3 bases and 1 base, in that order; junction bases with no gene match: 8. From germline, CDR1 is DFQATT and CDR2 SNEGSKA (reference sequence). The CDR3 length is 15 residues. The CDR3 sequence: CSASQSGTTQETQYF. The CDR3 DNA is TGCAGTGCTAGTCAATCCGGGACTACCCAAGAGACCCAGTACTTC.

CDR3 sequence reads: CASSQDLAGGSYNEQFF. For the CDR3, the DNA is TGTGCCAGCAGCCAAGATTTGGCGGGGGGGTCCTACAATGAGCAGTTCTTC. The genes are TRBV3-1 (or the pseudogene TRBV3-2) and TRBJ2-1; 9 nucleotides agree with TRBD2. The CDR3 has 17 amino acids. Germline CDR1 reads LGHDT; CDR2 reads YNNKEL (reference sequence). J gave up 1 base and V 0 bases, and 4 bases lay outside the gene matches.

The chain recombines TRBV27 with TRBJ2-1, with TRBD2 matching 7 bases. The CDR3 has 13 amino acids. The V gene end was trimmed by 5 bases and the J gene end by 8 bases; junction bases not matched to a gene: 6. Per germline, CDR1 MNHEY and CDR2 SMNVEV (reference sequence). CDR3 in DNA: TGTGCCAGCAGTATCGGACTAGACTATGAGCAGTTCTTC. Residues: CASSIGLDYEQFF.

This clone was seen just once. The rearrangement uses TRBV6-2 or TRBV6-3 and TRBJ1-4; 7 positions match TRBD1. V lost 6 bases, J lost 4 bases, and 8 bases stayed unmatched. The CDR3 consists of 15 residues. Per the germline V gene, CDR1 is MNHEY and CDR2 is SVGEGT. The CDR3 nucleotides read TGTGCCAGCAGCACGGGACAGCGAAGTAATGAAAAACTGTTTTTT. The encoded protein is CASSTGQRSNEKLFF.

The gene calls are TRBV4-3 and TRBJ2-3; weak D call: TRBD2 (5 bases). Germline loops: CDR1 LGHNA, CDR2 YSLEER. This CDR3 has 16 amino acids. The V end was cut by 0 bases, the J end by 0 bases, with 10 bases between. DNA of the CDR3: TGCGCCAGCAGCCAAGAGAGGGTTGTCAGCACAGATACGCAGTATTTT. Translating gives CASSQERVVSTDTQYF.

A remark on this clone: The sample has other DNA sequences that encode this CDR3 too. The V and J genes are TRBV28 and TRBJ2-7, with D possibly matching TRBD1 (6 bases). The germline gives CDR1 MDHEN, CDR2 SYDVKM. CDR3 length: 13 residues. V was cut by 6 bases and J by 1 base, with 10 bases left in between. In DNA, the CDR3 is TGTGCCAGCAGCCCTGGACAGTCCTACGAGCAGTACTTC. Protein sequence: CASSPGQSYEQYF.

This clone was found a few times. The rearrangement joins TRBV5-1 to TRBJ2-3, with 10 bases that match TRBD2. Germline V lookup: CDR1 SGHRS, CDR2 YFSETQ. V lost 0 bases and J lost 5; bases outside the gene matches: 9. CDR3 length: 17 amino acids. CDR3 sequence (DNA): TGCGCCAGCAGCTTGGCCCCAGCGGGGGGGCCCGGAGATACGCAGTATTTT. Translation: CASSLAPAGGPGDTQYF.